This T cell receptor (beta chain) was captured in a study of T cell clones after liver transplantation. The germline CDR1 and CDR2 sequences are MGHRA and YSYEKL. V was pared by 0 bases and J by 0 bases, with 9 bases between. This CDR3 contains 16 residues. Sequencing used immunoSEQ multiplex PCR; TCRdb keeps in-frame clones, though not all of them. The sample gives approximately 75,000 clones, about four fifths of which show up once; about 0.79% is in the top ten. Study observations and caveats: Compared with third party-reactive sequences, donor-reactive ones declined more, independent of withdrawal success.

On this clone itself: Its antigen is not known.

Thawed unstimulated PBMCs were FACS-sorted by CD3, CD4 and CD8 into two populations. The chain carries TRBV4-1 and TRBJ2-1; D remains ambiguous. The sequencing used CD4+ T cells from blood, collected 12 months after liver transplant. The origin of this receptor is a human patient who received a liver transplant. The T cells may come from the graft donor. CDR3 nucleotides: TGCGCCAGCAGCCAAGATGGAAGGAGCTCCTACAATGAGCAGTTCTTC. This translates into CASSQDGRSSYNEQFF.